This TCR beta chain was documented in a study of shared clonotypes between healthy human individuals. General study findings and limits: The researchers took only blood, and tissue repertoires probably look different.

The investigators split CD4+ cells into a CD45RA+ naive subset and a CD45RA-negative memory subset. The germline gives CDR1 LNHDA, CDR2 SQIVND (reference sequence). V gave up 4 bases and J gave up 2 bases, with 18 bases separating them. The CDR3 spans 17 residues. It was across several immunoSEQ plates that each subset's genomic DNA was evenly split. Each replicate PCR on the sorted subsets used about 0.2 ug DNA (around 30,000 T cell genomes). Some clones are missing from TCRdb's copy, which holds only in-frame ones; the method was immunoSEQ multiplex PCR. Of around 1.1 million clones in the sample, approximately 80% were seen once. To note about this clone: Its antigen is as yet unknown.

The chain is built from TRBV19 and TRBJ1-5; D is uncertain. The sequencing input was memory CD4+ T cells from PBMCs. Subset defined: CD45RA-negative fraction. This TCR was recovered from a man between 18 and 29 years old in good health. Some clones in this sample may be carry-over from other donors' samples. DNA of the CDR3: TGTGCCAGTAGTACGATCCCCAGGCCCAGTGGCAATCAGCCCCAGCATTTT. It encodes CASSTIPRPSGNQPQHF.